This T cell receptor beta chain was retrieved from a study of blood T cell repertoires in COVID-19. The CDR3 sequence is 14 residues long. After removal of 4 bases from V and 4 bases from J, the junction contained 4 bases not matched to a gene. From germline, CDR1 is PRHDT and CDR2 FYEKMQ (reference sequence). TCRdb's table, derived via immunoSEQ multiplex PCR, lists solely in-frame clones and lacks some. The sample records about 170,000 clones, approximately 90% being singletons. The sequence was collected from a man between 18 and 35 years old with COVID-19, enrolled during active disease. Sequencing was done on a sample of peripheral blood. V usage is TRBV13 and J usage is TRBJ2-1; 7 bases line up with TRBD2. The CDR3 sequence: CASSSSGIYNEQFF. CDR3 coding DNA: TGTGCCAGCAGCTCGAGCGGGATTTACAATGAGCAGTTCTTC.